The clone carrying this TCR beta chain was recorded once. Original data processing: The authors estimated nucleated cell counts from reference gene primer amplification. Here immunoSEQ multiplex PCR was the method, and the copy in TCRdb shows in-frame clones only, minus some. For V, J and clone size, that table is used; D and trimming come from the DNA. The sample yields more than 350,000 clones, roughly nine tenths seen once. This sample stems from a study of blood T cell repertoires in COVID-19. Participants came from about two dozen US areas, aged roughly 18 to 90 years. Either two negative PCRs, clearance, or symptom resolution qualified Cohort 3 donors as recovered. V was pared by 1 base and J by 0 bases, with 7 bases between. Germline assignment: CDR1 LGHDT and CDR2 YNNKEL (reference sequence). The CDR3 runs to 15 residues.

The V call is TRBV3-1 (or the pseudogene TRBV3-2), the J call TRBJ1-5; no definite D call. The clonotype comes from a man between 18 and 35 years old who had recovered from COVID-19. The sample was PBMCs or T cells enriched from blood (not recorded which). The CDR3 loop is CASSQGPFSNQPQHF. CDR3 nucleotide sequence: TGTGCCAGCAGCCAAGGGCCCTTTAGCAATCAGCCCCAGCATTTT.